This T cell receptor beta chain stems from a study of vaccination and CD4 T cells after COVID-19. Study details: Nasal swab PCR detected SARS-CoV-2 in convalescent patients; about 10 had mild disease, one severe. Post-COVID specimens were obtained a median about 100 days after diagnosis (range 35 to 161).

Treatment described: roughly 10-day PBMC culture with coronavirus spike peptide pools or control peptides (ViraFEST assay). Sequence data for DNA of cultured CD4+ T cells were generated by the Oncomine TCR Beta short-read assay. TCRdb re-called the PCR reads through MiXCR, storing one row per CDR3 protein. The sample holds about 16,000 distinct CDR3 sequences, under 40% seen once. Germline CDR1 is KGHSH and CDR2 is LQKENI. This CDR3 is 16 amino acids long. V gave up 2 bases and J gave up 2 bases; unmatched junction bases: 4. Points on this clonotype: The antigen remains undetermined.

Sequenced input: cultured CD4+ T cells from blood. This chain connects TRBV18 to TRBJ2-3; 10 bases match TRBD2. The sequence derives from a human donor with COVID-19. CDR3 sequence: CASSPRLAGDTDTQYF. The CDR3 coding sequence is TGTGCCAGCTCACCAAGGCTAGCGGGGGACACAGATACGCAGTATTTT.